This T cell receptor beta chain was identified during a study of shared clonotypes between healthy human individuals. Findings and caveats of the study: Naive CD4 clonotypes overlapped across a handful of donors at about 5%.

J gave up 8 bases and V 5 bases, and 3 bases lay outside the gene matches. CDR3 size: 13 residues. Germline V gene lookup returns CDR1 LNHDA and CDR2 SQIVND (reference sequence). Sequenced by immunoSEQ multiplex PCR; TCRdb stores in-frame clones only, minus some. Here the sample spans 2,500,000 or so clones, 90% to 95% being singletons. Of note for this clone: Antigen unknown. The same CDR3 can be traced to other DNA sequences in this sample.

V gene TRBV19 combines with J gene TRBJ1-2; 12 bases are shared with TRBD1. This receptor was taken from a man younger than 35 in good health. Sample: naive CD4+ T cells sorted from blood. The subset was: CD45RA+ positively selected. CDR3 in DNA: TGTGCCAGTAGTCCCGGGACAGGGGGCGGCTACACCTTC. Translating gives CASSPGTGGGYTF.